The present TCR beta chain was sequenced within a study of T cell responses to AZD1222 COVID-19 vaccine. With regard to this clone: Antigen specificity is unknown.

TCRdb's copy holds only in-frame clones and misses some; the assay was immunoSEQ multiplex PCR. Among 100,000 or so clones listed, about 86% were seen once. General observations from the study: White British ancestry dominated among donors, who included more females, and clonal diversity was possibly underestimated.

The sample was peripheral blood, taken on day 0 of AZD1222 vaccination. The receptor's source is an adult in good health.

CDR3 sequence: CASRSKTQGAYGYTF. Here the CDR3 DNA reads TGTGCCAGTAGGAGTAAAACCCAGGGGGCCTATGGCTACACCTTC. V usage is TRBV19 and J usage is TRBJ1-2; 8 bases fit TRBD1. This CDR3 spans 15 amino acids. Trimming removed 6 bases from V and 4 bases from J; junction bases left unmatched: 10. Looked up from germline, CDR1 is LNHDA and CDR2 is SQIVND (reference sequence).